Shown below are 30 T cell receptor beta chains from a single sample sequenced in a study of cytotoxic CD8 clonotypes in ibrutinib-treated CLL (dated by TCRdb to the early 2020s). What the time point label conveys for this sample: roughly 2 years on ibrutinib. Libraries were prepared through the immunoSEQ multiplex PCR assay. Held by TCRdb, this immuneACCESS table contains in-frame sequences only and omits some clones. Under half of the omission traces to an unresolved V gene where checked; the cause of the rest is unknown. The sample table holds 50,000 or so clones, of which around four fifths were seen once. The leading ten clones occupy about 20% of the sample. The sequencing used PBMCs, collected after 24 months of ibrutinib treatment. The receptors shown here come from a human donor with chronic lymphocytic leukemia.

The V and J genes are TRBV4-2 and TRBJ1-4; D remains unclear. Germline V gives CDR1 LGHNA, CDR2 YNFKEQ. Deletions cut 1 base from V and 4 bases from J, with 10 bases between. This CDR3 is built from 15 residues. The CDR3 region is CASSQGEGFNEKLFF. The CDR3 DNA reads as TGTGCCAGCAGCCAAGGAGAGGGTTTTAATGAAAAACTGTTTTTT.

CDR3 sequence reads: CASSVGTGGRNEQYF. CDR3 DNA: TGTGCCAGCAGCGTAGGGACAGGGGGCCGAAACGAGCAGTACTTC. This chain links TRBV9 with TRBJ2-7, with 11 bases identical to TRBD1. In germline, CDR1 is SGDLS, CDR2 YYNGEE. There are 15 residues in the CDR3. The junction had 4 bases not matched to a gene; V was cut back by 0 bases and J by 5 bases.

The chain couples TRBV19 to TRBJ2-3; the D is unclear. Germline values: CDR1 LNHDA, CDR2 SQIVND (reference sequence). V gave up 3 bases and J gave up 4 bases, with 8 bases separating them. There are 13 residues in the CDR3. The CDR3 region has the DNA TGTGCCAGTAGTATGGGCGTCCCAGATACGCAGTATTTT. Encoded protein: CASSMGVPDTQYF.

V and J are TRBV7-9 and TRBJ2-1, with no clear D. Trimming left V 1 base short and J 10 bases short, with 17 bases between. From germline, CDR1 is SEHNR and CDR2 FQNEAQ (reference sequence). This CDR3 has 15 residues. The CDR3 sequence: CASSLGASGVREQFF. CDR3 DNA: TGTGCCAGCAGCTTAGGCGCATCCGGTGTCAGGGAGCAGTTCTTC.

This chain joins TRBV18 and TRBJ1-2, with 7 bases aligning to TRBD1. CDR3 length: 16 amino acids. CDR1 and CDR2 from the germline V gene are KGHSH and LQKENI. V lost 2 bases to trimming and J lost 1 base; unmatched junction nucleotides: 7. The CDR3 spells CASSPGQEGINYGYTF. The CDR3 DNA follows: TGTGCCAGCTCACCAGGACAGGAAGGGATTAACTATGGCTACACCTTC.

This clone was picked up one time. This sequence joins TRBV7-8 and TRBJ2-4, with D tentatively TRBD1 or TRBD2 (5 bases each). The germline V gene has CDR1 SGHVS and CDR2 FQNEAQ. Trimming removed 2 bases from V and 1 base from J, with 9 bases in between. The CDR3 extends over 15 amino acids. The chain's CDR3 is CASSLSEGAKNIQYF. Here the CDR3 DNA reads TGTGCCAGCAGCTTATCAGAGGGGGCCAAAAACATTCAGTACTTC. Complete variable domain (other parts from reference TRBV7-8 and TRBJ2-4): GAGVSQSPRYKVAKRGQDVALRCDPISGHVSLFWYQQALGQGPEFLTYFQNEAQLDKSGLPSDRFFAERPEGSVSTLKIQRTQQEDSAVYLCASSLSEGAKNIQYFGAGTRLSVL.

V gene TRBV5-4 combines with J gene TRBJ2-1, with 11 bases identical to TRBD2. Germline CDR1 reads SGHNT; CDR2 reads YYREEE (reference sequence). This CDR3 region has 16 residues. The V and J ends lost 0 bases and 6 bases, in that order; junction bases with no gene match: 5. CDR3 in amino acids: CASSLGTSGLFNEQFF. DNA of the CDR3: TGTGCCAGCAGCTTGGGGACTAGCGGGCTGTTCAATGAGCAGTTCTTC.

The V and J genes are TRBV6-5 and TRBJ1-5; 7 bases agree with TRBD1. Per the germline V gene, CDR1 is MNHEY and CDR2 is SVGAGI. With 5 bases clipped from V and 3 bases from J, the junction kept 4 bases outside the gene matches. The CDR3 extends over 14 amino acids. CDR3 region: CASSRQGPNQPQHF. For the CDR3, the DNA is TGTGCCAGCAGTCGACAGGGCCCCAATCAGCCCCAGCATTTT.

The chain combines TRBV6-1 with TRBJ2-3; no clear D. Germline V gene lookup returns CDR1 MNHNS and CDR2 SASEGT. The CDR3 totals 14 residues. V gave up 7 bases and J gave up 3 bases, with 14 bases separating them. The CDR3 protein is CASTSPEGTDTQYF. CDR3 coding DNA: TGTGCCAGCACCTCCCCGGAAGGGACAGATACGCAGTATTTT.

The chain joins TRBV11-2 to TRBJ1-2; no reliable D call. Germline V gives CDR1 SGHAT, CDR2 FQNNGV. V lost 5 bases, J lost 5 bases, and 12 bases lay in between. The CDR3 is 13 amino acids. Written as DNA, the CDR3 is TGTGCCAGCAGCGAGGGCGAGACTTATGGCTACACCTTC. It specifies CASSEGETYGYTF. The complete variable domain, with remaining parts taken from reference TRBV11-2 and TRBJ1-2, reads EAGVAQSPRYKIIEKRQSVAFWCNPISGHATLYWYQQILGQGPKLLIQFQNNGVVDDSQLPKDRFSAERLKGVDSTLKIQPAKLEDSAVYLCASSEGETYGYTFGSGTRLTVV.

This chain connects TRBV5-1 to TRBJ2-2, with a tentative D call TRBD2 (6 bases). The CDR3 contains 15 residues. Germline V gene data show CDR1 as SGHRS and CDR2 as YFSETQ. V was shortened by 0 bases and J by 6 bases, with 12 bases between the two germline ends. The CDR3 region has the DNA TGCGCCAGCAGCTTGGAATGGCGGGGTTCCGGGGAGCTGTTTTTT. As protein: CASSLEWRGSGELFF.

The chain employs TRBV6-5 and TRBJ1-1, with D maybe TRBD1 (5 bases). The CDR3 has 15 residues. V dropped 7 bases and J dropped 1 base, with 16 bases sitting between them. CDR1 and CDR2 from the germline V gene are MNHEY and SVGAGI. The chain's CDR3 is CASTRPGTPNTEAFF. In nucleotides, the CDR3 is TGTGCCAGCACCAGACCTGGGACTCCGAACACTGAAGCTTTCTTT.

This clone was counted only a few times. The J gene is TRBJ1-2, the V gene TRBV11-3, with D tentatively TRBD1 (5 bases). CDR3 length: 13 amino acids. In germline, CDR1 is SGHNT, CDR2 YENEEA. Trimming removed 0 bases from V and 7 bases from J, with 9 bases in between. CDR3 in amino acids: CASSLDAGAGYTF. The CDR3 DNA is TGTGCCAGCAGCTTAGACGCTGGGGCTGGCTACACCTTC. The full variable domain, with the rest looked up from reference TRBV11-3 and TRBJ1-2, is EAGVVQSPRYKIIEKKQPVAFWCNPISGHNTLYWYLQNLGQGPELLIRYENEEAVDDSQLPKDRFSAERLKGVDSTLKIQPAELGDSAVYLCASSLDAGAGYTFGSGTRLTVV.

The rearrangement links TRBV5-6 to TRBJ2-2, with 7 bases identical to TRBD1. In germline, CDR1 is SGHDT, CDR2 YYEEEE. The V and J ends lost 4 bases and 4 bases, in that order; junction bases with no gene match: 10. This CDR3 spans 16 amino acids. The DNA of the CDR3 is TGTGCCAGCAGCAAACCTCGGGACAGCCTCACCGGGGAGCTGTTTTTT. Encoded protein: CASSKPRDSLTGELFF. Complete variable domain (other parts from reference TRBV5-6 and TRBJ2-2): DAGVTQSPTHLIKTRGQQVTLRCSPKSGHDTVSWYQQALGQGPQFIFQYYEEEERQRGNFPDRFSGHQFPNYSSELNVNALLLGDSALYLCASSKPRDSLTGELFFGEGSRLTVL.

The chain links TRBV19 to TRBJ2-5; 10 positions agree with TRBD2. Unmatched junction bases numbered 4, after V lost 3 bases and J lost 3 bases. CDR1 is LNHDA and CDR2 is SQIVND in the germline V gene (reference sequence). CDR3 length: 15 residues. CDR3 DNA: TGTGCCAGTAGTATCCTAGCGGGAGTCAAAGAGACCCAGTACTTC. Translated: CASSILAGVKETQYF.

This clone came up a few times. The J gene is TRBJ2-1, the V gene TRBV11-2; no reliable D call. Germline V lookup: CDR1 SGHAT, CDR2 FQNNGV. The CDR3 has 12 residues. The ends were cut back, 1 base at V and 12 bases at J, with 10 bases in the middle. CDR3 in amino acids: CASSLVPITQFF. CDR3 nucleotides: TGTGCCAGCAGCTTAGTACCAATCACGCAGTTCTTC.

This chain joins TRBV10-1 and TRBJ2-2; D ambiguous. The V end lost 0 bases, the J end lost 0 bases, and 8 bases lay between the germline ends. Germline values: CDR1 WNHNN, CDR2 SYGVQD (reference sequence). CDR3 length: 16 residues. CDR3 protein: CASSESVGANTGELFF. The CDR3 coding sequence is TGCGCCAGCAGTGAGTCCGTCGGAGCGAACACCGGGGAGCTGTTTTTT.

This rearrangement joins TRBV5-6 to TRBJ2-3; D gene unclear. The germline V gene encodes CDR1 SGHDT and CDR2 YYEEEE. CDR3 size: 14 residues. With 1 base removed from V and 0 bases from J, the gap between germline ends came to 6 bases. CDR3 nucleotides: TGTGCCAGCAGCTTGATTGATAGCACAGATACGCAGTATTTT. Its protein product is CASSLIDSTDTQYF.

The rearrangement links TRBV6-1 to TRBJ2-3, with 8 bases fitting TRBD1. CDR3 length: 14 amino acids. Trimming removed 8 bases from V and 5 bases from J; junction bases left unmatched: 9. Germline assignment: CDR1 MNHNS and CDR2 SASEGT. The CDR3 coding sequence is TGTGCCAGCTCCTCGACAGGGGATGGAGATACGCAGTATTTT. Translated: CASSSTGDGDTQYF.

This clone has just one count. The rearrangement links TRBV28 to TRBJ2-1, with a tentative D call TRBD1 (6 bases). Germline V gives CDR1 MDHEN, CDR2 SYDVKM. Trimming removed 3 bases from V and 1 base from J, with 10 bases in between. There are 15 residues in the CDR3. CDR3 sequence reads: CASSLTGYSYNEQFF. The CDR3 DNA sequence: TGTGCCAGCAGTTTGACAGGCTATTCCTACAATGAGCAGTTCTTC.

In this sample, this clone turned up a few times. The CDR3 DNA reads as TGTGCCAGCAATCTAGCGGGAGCAGGCGGGGAGCTGTTTTTT. Its translation is CASNLAGAGGELFF. The V call is TRBV2, the J call TRBJ2-2; 10 nucleotides agree with TRBD2. CDR1 is SNHLY and CDR2 is FYNNEI in the germline V gene. There are 14 residues in the CDR3. With 7 bases clipped from V and 7 bases from J, the junction kept 6 bases outside the gene matches.

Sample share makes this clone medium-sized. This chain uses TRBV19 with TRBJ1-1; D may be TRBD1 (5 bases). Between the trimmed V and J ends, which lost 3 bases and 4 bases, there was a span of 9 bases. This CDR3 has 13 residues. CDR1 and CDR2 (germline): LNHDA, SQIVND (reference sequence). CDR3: CASSMGVATEAFF. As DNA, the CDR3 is TGTGCCAGTAGTATGGGGGTTGCCACTGAAGCTTTCTTT.

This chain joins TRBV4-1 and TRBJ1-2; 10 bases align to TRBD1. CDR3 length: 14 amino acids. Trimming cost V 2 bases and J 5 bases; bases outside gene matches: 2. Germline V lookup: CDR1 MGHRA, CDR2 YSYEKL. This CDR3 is CASSQPGQGYGYTF. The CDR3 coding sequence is TGCGCCAGCAGCCAACCGGGACAGGGGTATGGCTACACCTTC.

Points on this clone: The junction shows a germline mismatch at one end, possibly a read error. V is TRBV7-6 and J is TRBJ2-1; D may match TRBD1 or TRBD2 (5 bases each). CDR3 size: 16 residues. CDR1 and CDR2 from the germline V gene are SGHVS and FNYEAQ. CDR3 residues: CASSLARGATHNGQFF. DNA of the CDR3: TGTGCCAGCAGCTTAGCTAGGGGAGCGACCCACAATGGGCAGTTCTTC.

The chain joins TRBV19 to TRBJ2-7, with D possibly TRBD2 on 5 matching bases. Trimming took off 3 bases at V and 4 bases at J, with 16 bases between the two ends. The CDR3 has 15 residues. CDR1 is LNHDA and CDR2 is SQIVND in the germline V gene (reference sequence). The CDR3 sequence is CASSIEGSAQYEQYF. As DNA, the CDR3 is TGTGCCAGTAGTATCGAAGGTAGCGCGCAATACGAGCAGTACTTC.

Written as DNA, the CDR3 is TGTGCCAGCAGTCAGTGGGCAGATACGCAGTATTTT. The encoded protein is CASSQWADTQYF. V gene TRBV25-1 combines with J gene TRBJ2-3, with D unclear. The germline gives CDR1 MGHDK, CDR2 SYGVNS. The CDR3 loop spans 12 amino acids. The V gene lost 5 bases and the J gene lost 4 bases, with 7 bases spanning the gap.

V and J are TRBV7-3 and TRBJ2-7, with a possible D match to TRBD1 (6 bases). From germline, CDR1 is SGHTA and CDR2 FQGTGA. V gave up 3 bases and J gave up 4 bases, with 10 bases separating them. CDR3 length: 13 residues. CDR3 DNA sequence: TGTGCCAGCAGCTTGGGCAGGGGATACGAGCAGTACTTC. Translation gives CASSLGRGYEQYF.

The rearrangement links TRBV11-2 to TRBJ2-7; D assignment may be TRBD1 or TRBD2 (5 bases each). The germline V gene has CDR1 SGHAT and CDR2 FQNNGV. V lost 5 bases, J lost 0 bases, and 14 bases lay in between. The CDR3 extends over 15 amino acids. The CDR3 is CASSRGERSSYEQYF. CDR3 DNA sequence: TGTGCCAGCAGCCGAGGGGAGAGGAGCTCCTACGAGCAGTACTTC.

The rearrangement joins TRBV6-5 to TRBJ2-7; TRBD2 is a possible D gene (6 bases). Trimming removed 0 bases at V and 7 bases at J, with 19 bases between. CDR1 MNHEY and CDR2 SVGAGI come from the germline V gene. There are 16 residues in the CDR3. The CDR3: CASSYSHVTEGWEQYF. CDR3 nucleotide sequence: TGTGCCAGCAGTTACTCGCACGTTACGGAGGGTTGGGAGCAGTACTTC.

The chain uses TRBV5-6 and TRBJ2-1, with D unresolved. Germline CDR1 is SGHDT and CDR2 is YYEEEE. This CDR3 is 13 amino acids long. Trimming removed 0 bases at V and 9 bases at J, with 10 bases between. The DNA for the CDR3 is TGTGCCAGCAGCTTGGTAAGGTACGTTGAGCAGTTCTTC. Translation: CASSLVRYVEQFF.